One and the same sample provided the 8 T cell receptor beta chains below, sequenced in a study of blood T cell repertoires in COVID-19. Libraries were prepared by immunoSEQ multiplex PCR; TCRdb keeps only in-frame clonotypes and omits some of them. Of about 52,000 clones detected, just over 85% appear once; the ten largest clones hold approximately 14%. Sequenced material: peripheral blood. All receptors derive from a man in his 70s with acute or convalescent COVID-19.

This clone was counted between two and nine times. CDR3 sequence reads: CASSPRRGDTQYF. The CDR3, as DNA: TGTGCCAGCAGCCCCCGAAGAGGAGATACGCAGTATTTT. This chain connects TRBV7-9 to TRBJ2-3; D remains unclear. This CDR3 region has 13 residues. V was cut by 5 bases and J by 5 bases, with 11 bases left in between. Germline CDR1 reads SEHNR; CDR2 reads FQNEAQ (reference sequence). Together with reference TRBV7-9 and TRBJ2-3, the CDR3 gives the full variable domain: DTGVSQNPRHKITKRGQNVTFRCDPISEHNRLYWYRQTLGQGPEFLTYFQNEAQLEKSRLLSDRFSAERPKGSFSTLEIQRTEQGDSAMYLCASSPRRGDTQYFGPGTRLTVL.

This chain links TRBV6-2 or TRBV6-3 with TRBJ1-3, with unresolved D. The V end was cut by 3 bases, the J end by 0 bases, with 15 bases between. Germline CDR1 MNHEY, CDR2 SVGEGT. CDR3 size: 17 residues. The CDR3 DNA reads TGTGCCAGCAGTTATAACCCTCGACGGAGCTCTGGAAACACCATATATTTT. Translating gives CASSYNPRRSSGNTIYF.

The chain recombines TRBV9 with TRBJ2-3; 10 bases align to TRBD1. Germline assignment: CDR1 SGDLS and CDR2 YYNGEE. Trimming at V came to 0 bases and at J to 1 base, leaving 5 bases not matched to a gene. The length of the CDR3 is 17 residues. CDR3 residues: CASSVVGQGGGTDTQYF. CDR3 in DNA: TGTGCCAGCAGCGTAGTAGGACAGGGGGGCGGCACAGATACGCAGTATTTT.

J is TRBJ2-7 and V is TRBV30; D remains unclear. V was shortened by 4 bases and J by 3 bases, with 13 bases between the two germline ends. The CDR3 totals 13 residues. Germline CDR1 GTSNPN, CDR2 SVGIG (reference sequence). CDR3 sequence: CAWMVKSGYEQYF. CDR3 sequence (DNA): TGTGCCTGGATGGTGAAATCGGGCTACGAGCAGTACTTC.

The V call is TRBV7-9, the J call TRBJ2-2, with a tentative D call TRBD1 (7 bases). V was clipped by 2 bases and J by 4 bases, with 11 bases between them. The CDR3 extends over 15 amino acids. CDR1 is SEHNR, CDR2 FQNEAQ, per germline (reference sequence). CDR3 amino acids: CASSLPQGGTGELFF. In DNA form, the CDR3 reads TGTGCCAGCAGCTTACCGCAGGGGGGCACCGGGGAGCTGTTTTTT.

This clone was detected once. The V gene is TRBV4-3, the J gene TRBJ2-1; D possibly corresponds to TRBD2 (5 bases). This CDR3 comprises 17 residues. The V end lost 0 bases, the J end lost 3 bases, and 15 bases lay between the germline ends. CDR1 is LGHNA, CDR2 YSLEER, per germline. The CDR3 region has the DNA TGCGCCAGCAGCCAAGACCGGGATAACGGGGACTACAATGAGCAGTTCTTC. Translated: CASSQDRDNGDYNEQFF.

The V and J genes are TRBV6-6 and TRBJ1-3; the D gene is possibly TRBD1 (6 bases). Germline CDR1 and CDR2: MNHNY and SVGAGI (reference sequence). The CDR3 is made up of 16 amino acids. V was trimmed by 5 bases and J by 0 bases, leaving 14 bases between them. The CDR3, as DNA: TGTGCCAGCAGTCACAGGGTAGACCACTCTGGAAACACCATATATTTT. It is translated as CASSHRVDHSGNTIYF.

The rearrangement uses TRBV4-3 and TRBJ2-2; 9 positions match TRBD1. The V and J ends lost 1 base and 4 bases, in that order; junction bases with no gene match: 4. This CDR3 spans 16 amino acids. Looked up from germline, CDR1 is LGHNA and CDR2 is YSLEER. The CDR3, as DNA: TGCGCCAGCAGCCAAGGAGGACAGGGGAGCACCGGGGAGCTGTTTTTT. Its translation is CASSQGGQGSTGELFF.